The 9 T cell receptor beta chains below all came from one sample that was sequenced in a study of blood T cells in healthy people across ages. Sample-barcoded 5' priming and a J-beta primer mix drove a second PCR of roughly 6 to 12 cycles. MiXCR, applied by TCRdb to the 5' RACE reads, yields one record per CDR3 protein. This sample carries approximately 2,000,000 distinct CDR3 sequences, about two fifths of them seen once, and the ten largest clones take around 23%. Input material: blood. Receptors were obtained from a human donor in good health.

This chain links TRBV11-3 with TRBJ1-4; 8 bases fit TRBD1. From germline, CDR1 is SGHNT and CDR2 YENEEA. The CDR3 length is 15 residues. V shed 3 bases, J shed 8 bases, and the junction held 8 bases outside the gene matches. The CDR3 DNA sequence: TGTGCCAGCAGCTTGTCGGGACAGGCCCGGGAAAAACTGTTTTTT. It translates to CASSLSGQAREKLFF.

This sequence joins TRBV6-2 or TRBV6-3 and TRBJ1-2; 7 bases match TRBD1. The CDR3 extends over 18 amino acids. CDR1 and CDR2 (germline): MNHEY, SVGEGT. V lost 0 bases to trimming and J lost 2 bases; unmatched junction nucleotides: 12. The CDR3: CASSYSKGQQSSNYGYTF. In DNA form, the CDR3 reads TGTGCCAGCAGTTACTCGAAGGGACAGCAAAGTTCCAACTATGGCTACACCTTC.

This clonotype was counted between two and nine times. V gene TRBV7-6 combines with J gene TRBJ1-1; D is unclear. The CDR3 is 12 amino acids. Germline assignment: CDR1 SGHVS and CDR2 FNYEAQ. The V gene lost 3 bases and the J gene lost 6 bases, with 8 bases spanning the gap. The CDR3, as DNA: TGTGCCAGCAGCTTCTTGGGTCCTGAAGCTTTCTTT. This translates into CASSFLGPEAFF.

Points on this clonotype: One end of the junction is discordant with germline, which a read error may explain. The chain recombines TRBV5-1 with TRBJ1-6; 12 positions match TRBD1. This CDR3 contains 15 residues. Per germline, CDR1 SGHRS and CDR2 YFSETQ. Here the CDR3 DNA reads TGCGCCAGCAACTTGGGACAGGGGGCCAATTCACCCCTCCACTTT. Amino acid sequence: CASNLGQGANSPLHF.

In DNA, the CDR3 is TGCAGCGTTGAACAGGGGCAGGGCTTAGGGACTGAAGCTTTCTTT. The encoded protein is CSVEQGQGLGTEAFF. The J gene is TRBJ1-1, the V gene TRBV29-1, with D possibly being TRBD1 (6 bases). CDR3 length: 15 amino acids. Germline V gene data show CDR1 as SQVTM and CDR2 as ANQGSEA. Deletions cut 2 bases from V and 5 bases from J, with 18 bases between.

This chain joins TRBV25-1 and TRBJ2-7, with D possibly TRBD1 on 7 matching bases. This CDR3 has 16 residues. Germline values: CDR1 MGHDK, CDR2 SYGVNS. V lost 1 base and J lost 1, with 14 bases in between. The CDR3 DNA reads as TGTGCCAGCAGTGAATCGGGGGACAGACTTTCCTACGAGCAGTACTTC. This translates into CASSESGDRLSYEQYF.

Written as DNA, the CDR3 is TGTGCCAGCAGTTACTACCGGGACAGAAGGGGCTACACCTTC. Its protein product is CASSYYRDRRGYTF. The chain uses TRBV6-6 and TRBJ1-2; 7 positions match TRBD1. The germline V gene has CDR1 MNHNY and CDR2 SVGAGI (reference sequence). Trimming took 1 base from V and 8 from J; bases not matched to a gene: 7. CDR3 length: 14 amino acids.

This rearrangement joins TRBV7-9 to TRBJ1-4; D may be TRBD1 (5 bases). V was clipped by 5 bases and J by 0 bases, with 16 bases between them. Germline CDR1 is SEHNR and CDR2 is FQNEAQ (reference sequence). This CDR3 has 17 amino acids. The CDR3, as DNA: TGTGCCAGCAGCCTGCCCGGGACGGAAGCAACTAATGAAAAACTGTTTTTT. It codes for CASSLPGTEATNEKLFF.

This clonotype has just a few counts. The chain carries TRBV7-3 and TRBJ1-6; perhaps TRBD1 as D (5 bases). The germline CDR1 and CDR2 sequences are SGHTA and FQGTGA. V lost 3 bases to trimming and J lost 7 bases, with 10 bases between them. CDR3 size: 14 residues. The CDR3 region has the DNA TGTGCCAGCAGCTTTGGGGGGACGAATTCACCCCTCCACTTT. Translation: CASSFGGTNSPLHF.